This T cell receptor (beta chain) is from a study of Graves' ophthalmopathy and Graves' hyperthyroidism. Overall study findings and caveats: Using 13 signatures, a model distinguished ophthalmopathy from stable hyperthyroidism, reaching around 90% sensitivity and 81.08% specificity. Detection in blood was also observed for most expanded thyroid clonotypes above 0.001 frequency.

Trimming at V came to 0 bases and at J to 8 bases, leaving 10 bases not matched to a gene. The germline V gene encodes CDR1 SGDLS and CDR2 YYNGEE. The CDR3 covers 15 residues. This clonotype was counted ten times or more. Its antigen is currently unknown. A diagnosis was made from clinical symptoms together with serum thyroxine, TRAb, thyroid ultrasound and orbital computed tomography. The PBMCs originated from approximately 10 ml of fresh peripheral blood. TCR beta CDR3 amplification used RNA transcripts. First-round RT-PCR with HTBI primers preceded a second-round multiplex PCR. TCRdb reanalysed the multiplex PCR reads using MiXCR and keeps one entry per CDR3 protein. The data show 600,000 to 700,000 distinct CDR3 sequences, over 40% seen once.

The sequencing input was peripheral blood. The chain is built from TRBV9 and TRBJ1-1, with 7 bases aligning to TRBD1. The source of this sequence is an adult man with Graves' ophthalmopathy. The CDR3 spells CASSVAGKGAKEAFF. Here the CDR3 DNA reads TGTGCCAGCAGCGTAGCTGGTAAGGGGGCGAAGGAAGCTTTCTTT. The whole variable domain, remainder taken from reference TRBV9 and TRBJ1-1, is DSGVTQTPKHLITATGQRVTLRCSPRSGDLSVYWYQQSLDQGLQFLIQYYNGEERAKGNILERFSAQQFPDLHSELNLSSLELGDSALYFCASSVAGKGAKEAFFGQGTRLTVV.